The TCR beta chain described here comes from a study of identical twins (dated by TCRdb to 2016 to 2017). Some background on the complete study: The study deep-sequenced TCR alpha and beta repertoires from monozygotic twins, unrelated adults of various ages and cord blood to test whether fetal clonotypes persist. Replicate twin experiments were performed at different times using different library preparation protocols to rule out contamination.

This clonotype appeared many times. The antigen this receptor binds is unknown. No base quality information exists; no much larger clone differs at one position. Every donor was a healthy Caucasian. The researchers also sequenced three unrelated adults who were not twins: a male aged 18 to 29, a male aged 50 to 59, and a female aged 50 to 59. Miltenyi CD45RO+ enrichment and human naive T-cell isolation kits were used to isolate memory (CD45RO+) and naive T cells from PBMC. Libraries came from 5' RACE. TCRdb lists the instrument as Illumina HiSeq 2000. Template switching introduced a universal primer binding site; the final cDNA contained a unique molecular identifier, enabling accurate counting of TCR cDNA molecules. First-strand cDNA for TCR alpha and beta chains was synthesized from specific primers in the conserved constant-segment region. To control for contamination, each cDNA library was double barcoded with a SMART-Mk sample barcode plus Illumina barcodes. TruSeq adapter sequences, together with Illumina sample barcodes, were added in two successive PCR steps. Sequencing of the TCR alpha and beta cDNA libraries was done on the Illumina HiSeq platform using custom primers. The source study handled its data this way. MiGEC processed the raw reads to extract unique molecular identifiers, while MiXCR was used to determine the CDR3 positions. Recombination models were inferred per individual with the repgenHMM and IGoR tools using an EM algorithm. The analysis of shared clonotypes was done with the tcR package in R, with sharing normalized by the product of cloneset sizes. To study raw recombination free of thymic and clonal selection effects, out-of-frame nonproductive sequences were analyzed. The public sequencing data were trimmed at Q25 with fastp and processed into clonotypes with MiXCR by TCRdb, which kept only in-frame beta chains. Here each entry gathers all rows of one CDR3 protein and keeps the most common genes and DNA. These V and J calls are TCRdb output, not the study's own analysis. In all, the sample holds roughly 690,000 distinct CDR3 sequences, and 5.5% to 6.5% of those were seen once. The ten most abundant clones make up around 2% of the sample.

The V end loses 2 bases and the J end loses 9 bases, and a stretch of 12 bases separates them. Sequences SGHKS (CDR1) and YYEKEE (CDR2) are obtained from the germline V gene (reference sequence). Reading from cysteine to phenylalanine, the CDR3 counts 13 amino acids. CDR3 DNA is the only sequence kept; it has 39 bases, read in frame from the first base. The paper's findings and limits, for the study overall: Excess twin sharing in beta out-of-frame sequences was weaker because fewer shared sequences lowered the signal-to-noise ratio. Fewer insertions were carried by abundant cord blood beta clonotypes; a weaker similar trend was observed in young adult naive repertoires, while no such trend was observed in memory repertoires. Because the same donors could not be followed over many years, the conclusions relied on cross-sectional statistical analysis. Out-of-frame TCR alpha sequences shared between twins showed an excess of low generation-probability sequences compared with coincidental sharing between unrelated individuals. Zero-insertion analyses could be partly confounded by invariant T cells such as MAIT and iNKT, though diverse VJ usage argued against such confounding for most clonotypes. Recombination models systematically underestimated out-of-frame TCR alpha sharing in monozygotic twins but agreed with sharing between unrelated individuals.

The sequence came from a man younger than 35 in good health. The sequencing input was naive T cells sorted from blood. What this sample's cell subset or site label stands for: cells isolated with a human naive T-cell isolation kit. The sequence is built from TRBV5-5 and TRBJ2-1; a weak D assignment points to TRBD2 (6 bases agree). The CDR3 corresponds to CASSFMGGGEQFF. Read as DNA, the sequence is TGTGCCAGCAGCTTCATGGGGGGAGGTGAGCAGTTCTTC.